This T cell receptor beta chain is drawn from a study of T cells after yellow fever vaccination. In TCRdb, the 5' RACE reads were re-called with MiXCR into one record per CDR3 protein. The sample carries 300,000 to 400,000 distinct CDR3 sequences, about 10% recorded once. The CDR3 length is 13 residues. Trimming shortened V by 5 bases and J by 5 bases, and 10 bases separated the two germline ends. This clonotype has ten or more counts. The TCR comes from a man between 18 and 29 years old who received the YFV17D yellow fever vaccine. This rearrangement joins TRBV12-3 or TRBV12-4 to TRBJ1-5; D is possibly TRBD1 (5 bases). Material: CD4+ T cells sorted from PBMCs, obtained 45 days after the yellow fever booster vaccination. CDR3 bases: TGTGCCAGCAGTCCCCGGGGCGATCAGCCCCAGCATTTT. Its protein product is CASSPRGDQPQHF.